This T cell receptor (beta chain) was identified during a study of cytomegalovirus exposure and HLA in healthy donors. This CDR3 spans 14 amino acids. With 60 Vbeta and 13 Jbeta primers, the PCR was carried out. Assay used: immunoSEQ multiplex PCR; TCRdb lists only in-frame clones, some missing. The table has 150,000 to 200,000 clones, 60% to 85% seen once. The material sequenced was PBMCs. The sequence derives from a woman between 40 and 50 years old in good health and CMV-seronegative. This sequence joins TRBV21-1 and TRBJ1-6. TRBV21-1 constitutes a pseudogene. The CDR3: CASSLSGGNSPLHF. Here the CDR3 DNA reads TGTGCCAGCAGTCTCTCGGGGGGTAATTCACCCCTCCACTTT.